These 16 T cell receptor beta chains were all obtained from the same sample, sequenced in a study of cytomegalovirus exposure and HLA in healthy donors. 60 Vbeta and 13 Jbeta primers were used in PCR. Produced via immunoSEQ multiplex PCR; TCRdb's table is partial and in-frame only. The sample carries roughly 180,000 clones, around 75% recorded once. The sample comprised PBMCs. The receptors here all came from a female donor in good health and CMV-seronegative.

The rearrangement joins TRBV7-3 to TRBJ2-5, with 8 bases that match TRBD2. CDR1 is SGHTA, CDR2 FQGTGA, per germline. CDR3 size: 16 residues. Losses at the gene ends were 2 bases for V and 2 bases for J; bases not matched to a gene: 7. The DNA of the CDR3 is TGTGCCAGCAGCTTAGGGCTAGCGGGCTTTCAAGAGACCCAGTACTTC. Translating gives CASSLGLAGFQETQYF.

This clone was recorded only once. This chain links TRBV2 with TRBJ2-2; no definite D call. The CDR3 has 14 amino acids. Germline V gene lookup returns CDR1 SNHLY and CDR2 FYNNEI. V lost 2 bases, J lost 3 bases, and 7 bases lay in between. CDR3 sequence: CASSEWQDTGELFF. The DNA for the CDR3 is TGTGCCAGCAGTGAATGGCAGGACACCGGGGAGCTGTTTTTT. Full variable domain (outside the CDR3, taken from reference TRBV2 and TRBJ2-2): EPEVTQTPSHQVTQMGQEVILRCVPISNHLYFYWYRQILGQKVEFLVSFYNNEISEKSEIFDDQFSVERPDGSNFTLKIRSTKLEDSAMYFCASSEWQDTGELFFGEGSRLTVL.

The chain links TRBV18 to TRBJ1-5; D ambiguous. The CDR3 contains 14 residues. The V and J ends lost 6 bases and 0 bases respectively, with 9 bases between them. The germline V gene encodes CDR1 KGHSH and CDR2 LQKENI. The CDR3 coding sequence is TGTGCCAGCTCCGCGGGGTTTAGCAATCAGCCCCAGCATTTT. This encodes CASSAGFSNQPQHF.

V and J are TRBV7-3 and TRBJ1-1, with D possibly matching TRBD1 (5 bases). The CDR3 extends over 12 amino acids. Trimming took 5 bases from V and 5 from J, leaving 9 bases between them. Per the germline V gene, CDR1 is SGHTA and CDR2 is FQGTGA. CDR3 sequence: CASSQGQTEAFF. CDR3 in DNA: TGTGCCAGCAGCCAAGGACAAACTGAAGCTTTCTTT.

J is TRBJ1-5 and V is TRBV30, with TRBD1 identical over 9 bases. Per the germline V gene, CDR1 is GTSNPN and CDR2 is SVGIG (reference sequence). After removal of 5 bases from V and 7 bases from J, the junction contained 6 bases not matched to a gene. The CDR3 runs to 13 residues. DNA for the CDR3: TGTGCCTGGCGGACAGGGGAAGAGCAGCCCCAGCATTTT. This sequence encodes CAWRTGEEQPQHF.

This rearrangement joins TRBV15 to TRBJ1-1, with 9 bases aligning to TRBD1. CDR1 LNHNV and CDR2 YYDKDF come from the germline V gene (reference sequence). The ends lost 3 bases at V and 3 bases at J; junction bases unmatched: 2. The CDR3 runs to 14 residues. CDR3 loop: CATSRDRGDTEAFF. The DNA of the CDR3 is TGTGCCACCAGCAGGGACAGGGGAGACACTGAAGCTTTCTTT.

This clone was picked up a small number of times. V and J are TRBV11-2 and TRBJ2-7; 12 bases match TRBD2. Losses at the gene ends were 6 bases for V and 2 bases for J; bases not matched to a gene: 5. Germline CDR1 is SGHAT and CDR2 is FQNNGV. CDR3 length equals 15 residues. CDR3 protein: CASRRTSGEAYEQYF. In DNA form, the CDR3 reads TGTGCCAGCAGAAGGACTAGCGGGGAGGCCTACGAGCAGTACTTC.

This chain links TRBV27 with TRBJ2-3; 10 bases agree with TRBD1. Germline V gene sequence: CDR1 MNHEY, CDR2 SMNVEV (reference sequence). The CDR3 extends over 14 amino acids. V shed 6 bases and J 4 bases; nucleotides not matched to a gene: 4. This CDR3 reads CASRLGQGPDTQYF. CDR3 coding DNA: TGTGCCAGCAGGTTGGGACAGGGGCCAGATACGCAGTATTTT.

The chain combines TRBV4-3 with TRBJ1-2, with D possibly TRBD1 on 6 matching bases. The CDR3 has 14 residues. Germline CDR1 and CDR2: LGHNA and YSLEER. Trimming removed 0 bases from V and 8 bases from J, with 13 bases in between. The CDR3, as DNA: TGCGCCAGCAGCCAAGAGGGGGCCCAGGGCGGCTACACCTTC. Translation gives CASSQEGAQGGYTF.

V and J are TRBV7-9 and TRBJ2-1; 8 nucleotides align to TRBD2. The CDR3 spans 15 residues. Germline V CDR1 and CDR2: SEHNR, FQNEAQ (reference sequence). The ends lost 5 bases at V and 7 bases at J; junction bases unmatched: 10. In DNA, the CDR3 is TGTGCCAGCAGCAAACGGCGGGAGGCACGGAATGAGCAGTTCTTC. Protein product: CASSKRREARNEQFF. Filled out from reference TRBV7-9 and TRBJ2-1, the complete variable domain reads DTGVSQNPRHKITKRGQNVTFRCDPISEHNRLYWYRQTLGQGPEFLTYFQNEAQLEKSRLLSDRFSAERPKGSFSTLEIQRTEQGDSAMYLCASSKRREARNEQFFGPGTRLTVL.

This clone was observed a single time. A junction boundary mismatches the germline segment, possibly from a read error. J is TRBJ2-2 and V is TRBV7-7; D remains ambiguous. The CDR3 covers 13 residues. The V gene's germline CDR1 is SSHAT and CDR2 FNYEAQ (reference sequence). CDR3 residues: CASSLEIPGELFF. The CDR3 DNA sequence: TGTGCTAGCAGCTTGGAGATTCCGGGGGAGCTGTTTTTT. Together with reference TRBV7-7 and TRBJ2-2, the CDR3 gives the full variable domain: GAGVSQSPRYKVTKRGQDVTLRCDPISSHATLYWYQQALGQGPEFLTYFNYEAQPDKSGLPSDRFSAERPEGSISTLTIQRTEQRDSAMYRCASSLEIPGELFFGEGSRLTVL.

The V and J genes are TRBV11-2 and TRBJ1-2; TRBD1 aligns across 12 bases. V was pared by 5 bases and J by 4 bases, with 11 bases of the junction left unmatched. CDR1 and CDR2 from the germline V gene are SGHAT and FQNNGV. The CDR3 has 17 amino acids. As DNA, the CDR3 is TGTGCCAGCAGCGCCTACCCCCGGGACAGGGGGCCCTATGGCTACACCTTC. It encodes CASSAYPRDRGPYGYTF.

The chain employs TRBV27 and TRBJ1-1; D gene uncertain. The CDR3 is 14 amino acids. V was pared by 5 bases and J by 11 bases, with 21 bases between. CDR1 is MNHEY, CDR2 SMNVEV, per germline (reference sequence). The CDR3 region is CASSEPPPRSGAFF. CDR3 sequence (DNA): TGTGCCAGCAGTGAACCGCCCCCGAGGTCCGGGGCTTTCTTT.

The J gene is TRBJ2-1, the V gene TRBV5-6, with TRBD2 matching 9 bases. The V segment lost 0 bases and the J segment 7 bases; nucleotides outside the gene matches: 2. The CDR3 is made up of 14 amino acids. The germline CDR1 and CDR2 sequences are SGHDT and YYEEEE. The CDR3 sequence: CASSLGLAVNEQFF. The CDR3 DNA is TGTGCCAGCAGCTTGGGACTAGCGGTAAATGAGCAGTTCTTC.

The chain uses TRBV30 and TRBJ1-5; no clear D gene. The CDR3 covers 14 residues. The V gene lost 0 bases and the J gene lost 2 bases, with 8 bases spanning the gap. Germline CDR1 GTSNPN, CDR2 SVGIG (reference sequence). CDR3 DNA: TGTGCCTGGAGTGTACTCGGAGGCAATCAGCCCCAGCATTTT. Its translation is CAWSVLGGNQPQHF. The full variable domain, rest sourced from reference TRBV30 and TRBJ1-5, is SQTIHQWPATLVQPVGSPLSLECTVEGTSNPNLYWYRQAAGRGLQLLFYSVGIGQISSEVPQNLSASRPQDRQFILSSKKLLLSDSGFYLCAWSVLGGNQPQHFGDGTRLSIL.

This chain joins TRBV19 and TRBJ1-6, with 7 bases aligning to TRBD1. The CDR3 spans 15 residues. The germline V gene has CDR1 LNHDA and CDR2 SQIVND (reference sequence). Trimming at V came to 4 bases and at J to 8 bases, leaving 8 bases not matched to a gene. The CDR3 protein is CASSRTGTAYSPLHF. CDR3 in DNA: TGTGCCAGTAGTAGGACCGGGACAGCCTATTCACCCCTCCACTTT.